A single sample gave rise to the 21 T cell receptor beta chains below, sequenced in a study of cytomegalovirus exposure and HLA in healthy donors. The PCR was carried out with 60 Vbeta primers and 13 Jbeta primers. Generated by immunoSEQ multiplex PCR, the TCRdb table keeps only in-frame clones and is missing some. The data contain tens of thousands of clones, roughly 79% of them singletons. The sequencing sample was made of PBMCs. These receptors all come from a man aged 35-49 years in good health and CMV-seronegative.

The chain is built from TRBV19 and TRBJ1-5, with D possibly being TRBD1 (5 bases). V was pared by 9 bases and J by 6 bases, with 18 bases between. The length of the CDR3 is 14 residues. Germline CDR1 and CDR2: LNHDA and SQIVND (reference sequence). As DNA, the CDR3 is TGTGCCAGAACGCCGGGCGGGGACGGTCAGCCCCAGCATTTT. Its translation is CARTPGGDGQPQHF.

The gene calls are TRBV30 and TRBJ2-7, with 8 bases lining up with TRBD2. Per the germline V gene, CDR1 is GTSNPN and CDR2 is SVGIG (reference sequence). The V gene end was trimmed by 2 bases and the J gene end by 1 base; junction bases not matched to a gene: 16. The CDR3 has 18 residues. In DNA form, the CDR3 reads TGTGCCTGGAGTCTGATAAAGCGGGAGAGGAAACCGTCCTACGAGCAGTACTTC. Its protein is CAWSLIKRERKPSYEQYF.

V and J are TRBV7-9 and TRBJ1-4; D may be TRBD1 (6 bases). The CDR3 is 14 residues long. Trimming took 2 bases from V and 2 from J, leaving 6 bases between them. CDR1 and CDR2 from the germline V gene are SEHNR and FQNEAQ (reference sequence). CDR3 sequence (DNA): TGTGCCAGCAGCTTAACAGGGACTAATGAAAAACTGTTTTTT. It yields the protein CASSLTGTNEKLFF.

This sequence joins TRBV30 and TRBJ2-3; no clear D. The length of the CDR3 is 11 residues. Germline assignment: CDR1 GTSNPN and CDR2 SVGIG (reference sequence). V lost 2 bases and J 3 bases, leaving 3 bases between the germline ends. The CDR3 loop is CAWSPTDTQYF. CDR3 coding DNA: TGTGCCTGGAGTCCAACAGATACGCAGTATTTT.

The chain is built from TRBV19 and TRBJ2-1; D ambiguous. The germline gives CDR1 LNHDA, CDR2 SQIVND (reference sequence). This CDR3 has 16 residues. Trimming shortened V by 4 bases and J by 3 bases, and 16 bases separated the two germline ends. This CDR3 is CASSTYETSNYNEQFF. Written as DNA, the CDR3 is TGTGCCAGTAGTACCTACGAGACAAGTAACTACAATGAGCAGTTCTTC.

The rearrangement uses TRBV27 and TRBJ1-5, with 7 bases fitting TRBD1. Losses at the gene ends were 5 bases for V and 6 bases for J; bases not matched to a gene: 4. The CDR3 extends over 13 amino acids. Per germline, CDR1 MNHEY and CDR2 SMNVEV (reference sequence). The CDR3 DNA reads TGTGCCAGCAGTGTACAGGGGTTTCAGCCCCAGCATTTT. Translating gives CASSVQGFQPQHF.

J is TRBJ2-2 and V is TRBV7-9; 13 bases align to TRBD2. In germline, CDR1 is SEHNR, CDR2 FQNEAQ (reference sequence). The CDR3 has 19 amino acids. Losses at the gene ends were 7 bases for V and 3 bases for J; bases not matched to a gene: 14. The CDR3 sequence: CASNFPGLAGIGDTGELFF. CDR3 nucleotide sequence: TGTGCCAGCAACTTCCCGGGACTAGCGGGAATTGGGGACACCGGGGAGCTGTTTTTT.

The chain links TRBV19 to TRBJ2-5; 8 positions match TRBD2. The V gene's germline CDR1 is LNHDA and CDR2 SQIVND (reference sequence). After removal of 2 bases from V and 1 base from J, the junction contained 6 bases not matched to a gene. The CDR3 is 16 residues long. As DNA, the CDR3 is TGTGCCAGTAGTATATCCACCCTAGCGGGCCAAGAGACCCAGTACTTC. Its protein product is CASSISTLAGQETQYF.

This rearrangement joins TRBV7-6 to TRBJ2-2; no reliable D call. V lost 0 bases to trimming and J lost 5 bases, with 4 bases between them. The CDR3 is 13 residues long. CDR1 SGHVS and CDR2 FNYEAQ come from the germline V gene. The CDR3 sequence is CASSLAITGELFF. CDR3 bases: TGTGCCAGCAGCTTAGCTATAACCGGGGAGCTGTTTTTT. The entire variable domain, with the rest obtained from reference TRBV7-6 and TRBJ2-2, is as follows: GAGVSQSPRYKVTKRGQDVALRCDPISGHVSLYWYRQALGQGPEFLTYFNYEAQQDKSGLPNDRFSAERPEGSISTLTIQRTEQRDSAMYRCASSLAITGELFFGEGSRLTVL.

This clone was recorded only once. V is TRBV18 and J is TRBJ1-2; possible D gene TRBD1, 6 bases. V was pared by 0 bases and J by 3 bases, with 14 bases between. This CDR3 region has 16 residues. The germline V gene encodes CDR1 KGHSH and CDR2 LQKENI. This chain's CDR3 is CASSPPNRVVDYGYTF. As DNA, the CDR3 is TGTGCCAGCTCACCACCGAACAGGGTAGTAGACTATGGCTACACCTTC.

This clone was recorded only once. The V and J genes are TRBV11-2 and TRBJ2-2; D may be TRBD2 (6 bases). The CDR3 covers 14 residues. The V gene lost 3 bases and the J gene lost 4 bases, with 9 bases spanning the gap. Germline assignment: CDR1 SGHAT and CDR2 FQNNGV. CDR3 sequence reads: CASSFLGGTGELFF. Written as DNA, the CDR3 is TGTGCCAGCAGCTTTTTGGGGGGCACCGGGGAGCTGTTTTTT.

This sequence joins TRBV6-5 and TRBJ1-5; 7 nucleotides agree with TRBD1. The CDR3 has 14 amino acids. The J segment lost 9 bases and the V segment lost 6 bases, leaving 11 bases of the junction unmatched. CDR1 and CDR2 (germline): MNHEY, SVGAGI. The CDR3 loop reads CASRSGTEPWPQHF. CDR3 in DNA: TGTGCCAGCAGATCCGGGACAGAGCCCTGGCCCCAGCATTTT.

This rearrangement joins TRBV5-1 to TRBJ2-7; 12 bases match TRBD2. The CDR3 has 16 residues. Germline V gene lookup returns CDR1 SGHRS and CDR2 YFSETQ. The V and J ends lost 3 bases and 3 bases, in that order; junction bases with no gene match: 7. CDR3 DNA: TGCGCCAGCAGCTGGACTAGCGGGACTCTTCGCTACGAGCAGTACTTC. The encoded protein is CASSWTSGTLRYEQYF. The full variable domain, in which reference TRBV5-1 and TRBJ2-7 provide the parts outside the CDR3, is KAGVTQTPRYLIKTRGQQVTLSCSPISGHRSVSWYQQTPGQGLQFLFEYFSETQRNKGNFPGRFSGRQFSNSRSEMNVSTLELGDSALYLCASSWTSGTLRYEQYFGPGTRLTVT.

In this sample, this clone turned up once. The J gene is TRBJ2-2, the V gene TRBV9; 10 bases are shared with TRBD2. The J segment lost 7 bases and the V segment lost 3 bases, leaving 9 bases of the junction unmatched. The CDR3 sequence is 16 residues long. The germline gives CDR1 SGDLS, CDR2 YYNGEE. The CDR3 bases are TGTGCCAGCAGCGACTGGACTAGCGGCCCCATCGGGGAGCTGTTTTTT. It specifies CASSDWTSGPIGELFF. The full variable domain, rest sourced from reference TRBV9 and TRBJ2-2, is DSGVTQTPKHLITATGQRVTLRCSPRSGDLSVYWYQQSLDQGLQFLIQYYNGEERAKGNILERFSAQQFPDLHSELNLSSLELGDSALYFCASSDWTSGPIGELFFGEGSRLTVL.

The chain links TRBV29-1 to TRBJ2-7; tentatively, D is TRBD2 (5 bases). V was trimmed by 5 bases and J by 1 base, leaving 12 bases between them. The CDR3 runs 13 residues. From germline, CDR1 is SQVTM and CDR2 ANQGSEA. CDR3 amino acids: CSVPGLRSYEQYF. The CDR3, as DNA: TGCAGCGTTCCAGGACTCCGTTCCTACGAGCAGTACTTC.

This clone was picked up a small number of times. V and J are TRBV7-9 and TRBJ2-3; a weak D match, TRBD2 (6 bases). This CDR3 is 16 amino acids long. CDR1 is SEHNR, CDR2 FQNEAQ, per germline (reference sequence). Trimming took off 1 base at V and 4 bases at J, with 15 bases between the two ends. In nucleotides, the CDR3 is TGTGCCAGCAGCTTAGATGTGGGAGGTAGGGCAGATACGCAGTATTTT. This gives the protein CASSLDVGGRADTQYF.

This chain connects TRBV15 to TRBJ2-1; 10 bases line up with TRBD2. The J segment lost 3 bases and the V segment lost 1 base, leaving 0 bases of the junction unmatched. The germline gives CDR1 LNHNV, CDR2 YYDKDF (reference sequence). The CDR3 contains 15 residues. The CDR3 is CATSRGTSGYNEQFF. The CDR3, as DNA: TGTGCCACCAGCAGAGGGACTAGCGGCTACAATGAGCAGTTCTTC.

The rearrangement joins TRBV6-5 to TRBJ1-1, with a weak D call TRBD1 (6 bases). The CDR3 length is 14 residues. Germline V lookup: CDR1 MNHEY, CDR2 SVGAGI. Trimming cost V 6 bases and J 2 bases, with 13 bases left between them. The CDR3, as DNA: TGTGCCAGCAGGACCGGGACACCCAACACTGAAGCTTTCTTT. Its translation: CASRTGTPNTEAFF.

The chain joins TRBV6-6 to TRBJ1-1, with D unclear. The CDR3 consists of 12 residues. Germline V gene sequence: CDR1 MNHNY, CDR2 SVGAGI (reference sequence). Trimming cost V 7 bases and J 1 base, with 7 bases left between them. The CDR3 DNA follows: TGTGCCAGCACCACGGGGAACACTGAAGCTTTCTTT. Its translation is CASTTGNTEAFF.

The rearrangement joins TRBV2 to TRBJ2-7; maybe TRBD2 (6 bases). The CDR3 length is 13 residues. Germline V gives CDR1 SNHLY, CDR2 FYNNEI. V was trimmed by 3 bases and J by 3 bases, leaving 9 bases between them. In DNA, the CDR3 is TGTGCCAGCAGTGACCAGGGACTCTACGAGCAGTACTTC. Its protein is CASSDQGLYEQYF. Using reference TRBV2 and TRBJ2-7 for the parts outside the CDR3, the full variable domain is EPEVTQTPSHQVTQMGQEVILRCVPISNHLYFYWYRQILGQKVEFLVSFYNNEISEKSEIFDDQFSVERPDGSNFTLKIRSTKLEDSAMYFCASSDQGLYEQYFGPGTRLTVT.

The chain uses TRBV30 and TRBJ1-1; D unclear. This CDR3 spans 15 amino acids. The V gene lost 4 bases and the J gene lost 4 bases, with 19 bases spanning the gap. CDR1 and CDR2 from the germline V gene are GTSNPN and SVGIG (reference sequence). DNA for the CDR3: TGTGCCTGGATCCCTACCGCCAAGTGGAGCACTGAAGCTTTCTTT. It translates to CAWIPTAKWSTEAFF.